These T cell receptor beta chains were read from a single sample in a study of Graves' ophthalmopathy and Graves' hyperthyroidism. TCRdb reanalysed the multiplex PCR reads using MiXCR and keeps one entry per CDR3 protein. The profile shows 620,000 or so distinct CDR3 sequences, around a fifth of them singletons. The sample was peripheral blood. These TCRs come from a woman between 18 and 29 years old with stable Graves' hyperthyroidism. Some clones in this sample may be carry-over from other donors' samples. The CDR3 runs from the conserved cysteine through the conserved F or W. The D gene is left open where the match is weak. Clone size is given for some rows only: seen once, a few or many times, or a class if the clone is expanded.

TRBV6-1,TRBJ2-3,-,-,TGTGCCAGCAGTCGTCCAGATACGCAGTATTTT,CASSRPDTQYF
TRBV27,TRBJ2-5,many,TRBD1,TGTGCCAGCAGACGACAGGGGAGTGACCAAGAGACCCAGTACTTC,CASRRQGSDQETQYF
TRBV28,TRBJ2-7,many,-,TGTGCCAGCAGTCCTCAGGGGCCCTACTCCTACGAGCAGTACTTC,CASSPQGPYSYEQYF
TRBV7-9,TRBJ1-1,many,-,TGTGCCAGCAGCTTAGAGGTCCCGGACGAAGCTTTCTTT,CASSLEVPDEAFF
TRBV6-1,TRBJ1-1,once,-,TGTGCCAGCAGTACGCCGGGACTTGTGAACACTGAAGCTTTCTTT,CASSTPGLVNTEAFF
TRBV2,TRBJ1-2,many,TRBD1,TGTGCCAGCATCCTAGAGACAGGGGTTATTTTACGTCACTATGGCTACACCTTC,CASILETGVILRHYGYTF
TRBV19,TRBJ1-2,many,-,TGTGCCAGTAGTATCTACACCGGGCAGGGACTCGGCGGCTACACCTTC,CASSIYTGQGLGGYTF
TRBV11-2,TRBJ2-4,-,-,TGTGCCAGCAGCTTAAGCTTAGCCAAAAACATTAAGTACTTC,CASSLSLAKNIKYF
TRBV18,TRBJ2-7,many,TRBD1,TGTGCCAGCTCACCCGGACAGGCCTACTCCTACGAGCAGTACTTC,CASSPGQAYSYEQYF
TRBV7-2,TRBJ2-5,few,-,TGTGCCAGCAGCTTACGGGCCACTATATTCCAAGAGACCCAGTACTTC,CASSLRATIFQETQYF
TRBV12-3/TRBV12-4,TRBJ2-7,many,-,TGTGCCAGCAGTTTACCGGGCGGTACCTACGAGCAGTACTTC,CASSLPGGTYEQYF
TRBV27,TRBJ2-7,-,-,TGTGCCAGCACCAATGGACGCTACGAGCAGTACTTC,CASTNGRYEQYF
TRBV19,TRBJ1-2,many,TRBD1,TGTGCCAGTAGCACAATCCCGGGACAGGGAGGACGTGGCTACACCTTC,CASSTIPGQGGRGYTF
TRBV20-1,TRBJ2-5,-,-,TGCAGTGCTAGAGAGATTCGGGGTTTAGAGACCCAGTACTTC,CSAREIRGLETQYF
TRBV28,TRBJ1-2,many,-,TGTGCCAGCAGTTCTGGCGGTAACGAGTATGGCTACACCTTC,CASSSGGNEYGYTF
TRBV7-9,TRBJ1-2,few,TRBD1,TGTGCCAGCAGCCCGGGGACAGGGAGGCCCACCTTC,CASSPGTGRPTF
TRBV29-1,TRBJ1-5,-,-,TGCAGCGTTGAGGGGCGGGGTGGCAATCAGCCCCAGCATTTT,CSVEGRGGNQPQHF
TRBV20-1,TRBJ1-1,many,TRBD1,TGCAGTGCTAGGGCACAGGGGTTGAACACTGAAGCTTTCTTT,CSARAQGLNTEAFF
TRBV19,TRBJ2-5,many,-,TGTGCCAGTAGTGGAAGGGTAGGCCAGCAAGAGACCCAGTACTTC,CASSGRVGQQETQYF
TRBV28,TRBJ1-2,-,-,TGTGCCAGCCGGAGTCCTTATGGCTACACCTTC,CASRSPYGYTF
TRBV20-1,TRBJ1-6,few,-,TGCAGTGCTAGAGATCAGGGCGGTGGTTCACCCCTCCACTTT,CSARDQGGGSPLHF
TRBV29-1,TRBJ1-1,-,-,TGCAGCGTTGCTCACAGACTGAACACTGAAGCTTTCTTT,CSVAHRLNTEAFF
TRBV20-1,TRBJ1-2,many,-,TGCAGTGGGAAAGGCTACACCTTC,CSGKGYTF
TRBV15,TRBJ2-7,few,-,TGTGCCACCAGCAGAGCGGTCAGGAAAGGCTACGAGCAGTACTTC,CATSRAVRKGYEQYF
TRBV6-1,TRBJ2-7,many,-,TGTGCCAGCCGGGCCGCGGTGAGTCAGGAGCGCGAGCAGTACTTC,CASRAAVSQEREQYF
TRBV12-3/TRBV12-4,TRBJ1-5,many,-,TGTGCCAGCAGTTTAGAGTGGGGTAGAAATCAGCCCCAGCATTTT,CASSLEWGRNQPQHF
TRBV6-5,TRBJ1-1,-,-,TGTGCCAGCAGTTTCCCTAGGGAGAGTGGCACTGAAGCTTTCTTT,CASSFPRESGTEAFF
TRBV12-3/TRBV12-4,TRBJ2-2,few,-,TGTGCCAGCAGGGCCGGGGACCAAAACACCGGGGAGCTGTTTTTT,CASRAGDQNTGELFF
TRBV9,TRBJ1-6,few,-,TGTGCCAGCAGCGTAGGTCGGGACGGTAATTCACCCCTCCACTTT,CASSVGRDGNSPLHF
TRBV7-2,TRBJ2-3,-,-,TGTGCCAGCAGCCCTCCAGGTAGCACAGATACGCAGTATTTT,CASSPPGSTDTQYF
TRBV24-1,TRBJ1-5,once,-,TGTGCCACCAGCGCAGATAATAGCAATCAGCCCCAGCATTTT,CATSADNSNQPQHF
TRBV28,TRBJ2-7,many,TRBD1,TGTGCCAGCAGTTTAATTTTCCGGACAGGAGAGCCTCTTTCATACGAGCAGTACTTC,CASSLIFRTGEPLSYEQYF
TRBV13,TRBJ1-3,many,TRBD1,TGTGCCAGCAGCGAACGGGGACAGTCTGGAAACACCATATATTTT,CASSERGQSGNTIYF
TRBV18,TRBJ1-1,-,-,TGTGCCAGCTCACCGGTCATGAACACTGAAGCTTTCTTT,CASSPVMNTEAFF
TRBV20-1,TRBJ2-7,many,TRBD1,TGCAGTGCTACCGGGCCCAGGGGGAGCAACGAGCAGTACTTC,CSATGPRGSNEQYF
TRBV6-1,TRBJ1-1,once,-,TGTGCCAGCAGTGGAACAGGGTTGGCTTTCTTT,CASSGTGLAFF
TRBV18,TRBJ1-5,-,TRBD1,TGTGCCAGCTCACCCGGTTGGACAGGGAGGCAGCCCCAGCATTTT,CASSPGWTGRQPQHF
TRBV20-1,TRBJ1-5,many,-,TGCAGTGCTTCGTTTTGGACGGATAATCAGCCCCAGCATTTT,CSASFWTDNQPQHF
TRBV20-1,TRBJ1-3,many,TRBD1,TGCAGTGCTAGACAGGGGGGATACTCTGGAAACACCATATATTTT,CSARQGGYSGNTIYF
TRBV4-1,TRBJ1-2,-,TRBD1,TGCGCCAGCAGCCAAGATGAGGATGGACAGGGTCTCGGCTACACCTTC,CASSQDEDGQGLGYTF
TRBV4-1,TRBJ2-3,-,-,TGCGCCAGCAGCCAAGATATGGTCCCCGAAGGCACAGATACGCAGTATTTT,CASSQDMVPEGTDTQYF
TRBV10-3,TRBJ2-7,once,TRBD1,TGTGCCATCAGTGAAAGTACAGGGGTAACCCCGGGGCACTTC,CAISESTGVTPGHF
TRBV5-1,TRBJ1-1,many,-,TGCGCCAGCTCGGACACCCCTGCAACTGAAGCTTTCTTT,CASSDTPATEAFF
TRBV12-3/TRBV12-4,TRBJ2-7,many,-,TGTGCCAGCAGTTTAGTCAGGTTGGGCACGAGATACGAGCAGTACTTC,CASSLVRLGTRYEQYF
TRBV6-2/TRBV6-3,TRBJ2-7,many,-,TGTGCCAGCAGTTACGCGGGCAGGGGCCACGAGCAGTACTTC,CASSYAGRGHEQYF
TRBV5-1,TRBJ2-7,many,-,TGCGCCAGCAGCTTCGCCAGGGACGGCGAGCAGTACTTC,CASSFARDGEQYF
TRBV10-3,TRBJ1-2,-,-,TGTGCCATCGGAGATCTGGGAGCTAATCATATGGGCTACACCTTC,CAIGDLGANHMGYTF
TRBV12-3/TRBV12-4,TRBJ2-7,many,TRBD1,TGTGCCAGCAGGGATACGGGACAGGGCTACGAGCAGTACTTC,CASRDTGQGYEQYF